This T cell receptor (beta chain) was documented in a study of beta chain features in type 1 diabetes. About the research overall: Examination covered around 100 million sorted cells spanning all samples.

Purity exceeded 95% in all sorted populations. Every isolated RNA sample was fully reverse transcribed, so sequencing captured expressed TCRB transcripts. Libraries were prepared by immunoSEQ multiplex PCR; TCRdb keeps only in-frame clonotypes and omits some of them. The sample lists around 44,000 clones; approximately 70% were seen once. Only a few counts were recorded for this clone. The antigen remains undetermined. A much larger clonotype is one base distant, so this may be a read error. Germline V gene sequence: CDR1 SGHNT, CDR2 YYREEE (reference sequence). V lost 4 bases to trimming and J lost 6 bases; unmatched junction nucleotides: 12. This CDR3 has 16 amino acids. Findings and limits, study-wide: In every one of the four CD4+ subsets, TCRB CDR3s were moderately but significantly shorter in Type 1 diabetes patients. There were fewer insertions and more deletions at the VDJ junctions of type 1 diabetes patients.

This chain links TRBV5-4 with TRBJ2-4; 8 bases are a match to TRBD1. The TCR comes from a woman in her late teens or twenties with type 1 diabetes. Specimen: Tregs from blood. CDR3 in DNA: TGTGCCAGCAGCCAAAGGACAGGGTTCCGGACAAACATTCAGTACTTC. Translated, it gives CASSQRTGFRTNIQYF.